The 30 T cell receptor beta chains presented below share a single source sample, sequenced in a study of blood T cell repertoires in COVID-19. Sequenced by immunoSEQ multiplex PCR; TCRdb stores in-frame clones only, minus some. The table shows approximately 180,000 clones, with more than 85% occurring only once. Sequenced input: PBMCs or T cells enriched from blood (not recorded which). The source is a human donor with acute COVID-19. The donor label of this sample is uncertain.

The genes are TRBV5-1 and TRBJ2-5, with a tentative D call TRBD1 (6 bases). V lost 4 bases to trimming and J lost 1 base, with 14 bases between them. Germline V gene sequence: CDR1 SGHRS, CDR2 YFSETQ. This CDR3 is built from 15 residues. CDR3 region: CASSQSDRSQETQYF. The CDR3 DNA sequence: TGCGCCAGCAGCCAATCTGACAGGTCCCAAGAGACCCAGTACTTC.

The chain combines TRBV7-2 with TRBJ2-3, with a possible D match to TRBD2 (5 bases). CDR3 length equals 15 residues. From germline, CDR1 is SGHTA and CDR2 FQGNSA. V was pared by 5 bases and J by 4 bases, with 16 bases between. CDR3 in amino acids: CASSRTASPADTQYF. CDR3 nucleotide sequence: TGTGCCAGCAGCAGGACTGCGAGTCCGGCAGATACGCAGTATTTT. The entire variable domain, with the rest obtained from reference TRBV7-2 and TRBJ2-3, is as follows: GAGVSQSPSNKVTEKGKDVELRCDPISGHTALYWYRQSLGQGLEFLIYFQGNSAPDKSGLPSDRFSAERTGGSVSTLTIQRTQQEDSAVYLCASSRTASPADTQYFGPGTRLTVL.

The CDR3: CAIKNGLASYEQYF. Here the CDR3 DNA reads TGTGCCATCAAAAACGGACTTGCCTCCTACGAGCAGTACTTC. The V and J genes are TRBV10-3 and TRBJ2-7; weak D call: TRBD2 (5 bases). V gave up 7 bases and J gave up 0 bases, with 13 bases separating them. This CDR3 is built from 14 residues. Germline values: CDR1 ENHRY, CDR2 SYGVKD.

CDR3 bases: TGTGCCAGCAGCTTATCCACGGCGGGGCCTAACACAGATACGCAGTATTTT. Translation gives CASSLSTAGPNTDTQYF. V is TRBV7-8 and J is TRBJ2-3; D may be TRBD2 (6 bases). V lost 2 bases and J 2 bases, leaving 17 bases between the germline ends. Germline V CDR1 and CDR2: SGHVS, FQNEAQ. The CDR3 is 17 amino acids.

CDR3 DNA: TGTGCCAGCAGTGTAGGACAGGGGGGACACAATGAGCAGTTCTTC. Translated, it gives CASSVGQGGHNEQFF. The V gene is TRBV7-2, the J gene TRBJ2-1, with 10 bases aligning to TRBD1. Germline assignment: CDR1 SGHTA and CDR2 FQGNSA. V shed 6 bases and J 5 bases; nucleotides not matched to a gene: 7. The CDR3 loop spans 15 amino acids.

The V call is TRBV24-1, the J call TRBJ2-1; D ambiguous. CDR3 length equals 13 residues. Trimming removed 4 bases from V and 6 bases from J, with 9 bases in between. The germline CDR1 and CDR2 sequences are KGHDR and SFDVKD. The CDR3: CATSDLDSNEQFF. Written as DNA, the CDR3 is TGTGCCACCAGTGACCTTGACTCCAATGAGCAGTTCTTC.

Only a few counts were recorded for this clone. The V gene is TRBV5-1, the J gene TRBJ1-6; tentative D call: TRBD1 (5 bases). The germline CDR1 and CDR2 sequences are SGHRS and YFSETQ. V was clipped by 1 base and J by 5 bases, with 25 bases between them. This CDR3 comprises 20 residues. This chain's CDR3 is CASSLSPSAQGSFHNSPLHF. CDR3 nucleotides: TGCGCCAGCAGCTTGAGCCCCTCGGCCCAGGGATCCTTCCATAATTCACCCCTCCACTTT.

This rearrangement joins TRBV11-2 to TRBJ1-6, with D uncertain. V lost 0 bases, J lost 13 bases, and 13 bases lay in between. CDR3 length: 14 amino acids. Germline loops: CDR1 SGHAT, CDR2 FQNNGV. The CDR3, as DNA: TGTGCCAGCAGCTTAGACACGGGGTACCTTCCCCTCCACTTT. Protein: CASSLDTGYLPLHF.

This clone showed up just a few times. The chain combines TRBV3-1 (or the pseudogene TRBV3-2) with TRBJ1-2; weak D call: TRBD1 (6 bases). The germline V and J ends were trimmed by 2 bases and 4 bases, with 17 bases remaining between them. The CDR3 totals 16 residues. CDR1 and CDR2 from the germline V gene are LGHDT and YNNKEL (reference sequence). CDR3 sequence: CASSQNPRGGGYGYTF. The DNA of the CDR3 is TGTGCCAGCAGCCAAAACCCACGTGGGGGCGGCTATGGCTACACCTTC.

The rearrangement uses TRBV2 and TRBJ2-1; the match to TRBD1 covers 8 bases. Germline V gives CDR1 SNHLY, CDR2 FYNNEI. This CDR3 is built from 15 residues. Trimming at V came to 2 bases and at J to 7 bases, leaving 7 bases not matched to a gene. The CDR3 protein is CASSEWSQGANEQFF. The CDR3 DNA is TGTGCCAGCAGTGAATGGTCTCAGGGGGCGAATGAGCAGTTCTTC. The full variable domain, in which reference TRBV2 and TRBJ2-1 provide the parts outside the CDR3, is EPEVTQTPSHQVTQMGQEVILRCVPISNHLYFYWYRQILGQKVEFLVSFYNNEISEKSEIFDDQFSVERPDGSNFTLKIRSTKLEDSAMYFCASSEWSQGANEQFFGPGTRLTVL.

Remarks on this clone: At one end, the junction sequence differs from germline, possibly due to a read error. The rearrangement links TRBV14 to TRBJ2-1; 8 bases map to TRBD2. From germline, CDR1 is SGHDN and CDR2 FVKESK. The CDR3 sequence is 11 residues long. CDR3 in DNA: TGTGCCAGCAGCCCGGGGGGGGTCGAGATCTTC. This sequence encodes CASSPGGVEIF.

In DNA form, the CDR3 reads TGCGCCAGCAGCTTGGACAGTACCCGCAATCAGCCCCAGCATTTT. Residues: CASSLDSTRNQPQHF. This chain uses TRBV5-1 with TRBJ1-5, with unresolved D. Germline values: CDR1 SGHRS, CDR2 YFSETQ. The CDR3 has 15 amino acids. V was trimmed by 0 bases and J by 2 bases, leaving 9 bases between them.

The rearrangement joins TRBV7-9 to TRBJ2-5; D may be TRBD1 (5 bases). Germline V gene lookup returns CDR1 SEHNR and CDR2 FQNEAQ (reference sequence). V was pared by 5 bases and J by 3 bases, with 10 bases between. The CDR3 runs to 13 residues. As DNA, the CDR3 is TGTGCCAGCAGCGCAGACAGTAAAGAGACCCAGTACTTC. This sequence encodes CASSADSKETQYF.

The CDR3 is CASAQGQGTEAFF. CDR3 coding DNA: TGTGCCAGCGCCCAGGGGCAGGGGACTGAAGCTTTCTTT. This rearrangement joins TRBV2 to TRBJ1-1; TRBD1 is a possible D gene (6 bases). Germline V CDR1 and CDR2: SNHLY, FYNNEI. This CDR3 has 13 amino acids. The V and J ends lost 8 bases and 5 bases respectively, with 15 bases between them.

The CDR3: CASSLAGDYEQYF. In nucleotides, the CDR3 is TGCGCCAGCAGCCTGGCGGGGGACTACGAGCAGTACTTC. The chain carries TRBV4-1 and TRBJ2-7; 7 bases line up with TRBD2. The CDR3 extends over 13 amino acids. Germline-derived CDR1 and CDR2 are MGHRA and YSYEKL. V shed 4 bases and J 3 bases; nucleotides not matched to a gene: 3.

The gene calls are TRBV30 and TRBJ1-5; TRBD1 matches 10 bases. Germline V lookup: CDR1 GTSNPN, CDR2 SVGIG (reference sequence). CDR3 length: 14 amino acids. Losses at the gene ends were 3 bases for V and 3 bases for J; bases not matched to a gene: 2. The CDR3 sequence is CAWSGQGDNQPQHF. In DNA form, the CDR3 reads TGTGCCTGGAGCGGACAGGGGGACAATCAGCCCCAGCATTTT. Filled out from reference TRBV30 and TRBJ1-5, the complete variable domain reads SQTIHQWPATLVQPVGSPLSLECTVEGTSNPNLYWYRQAAGRGLQLLFYSVGIGQISSEVPQNLSASRPQDRQFILSSKKLLLSDSGFYLCAWSGQGDNQPQHFGDGTRLSIL.

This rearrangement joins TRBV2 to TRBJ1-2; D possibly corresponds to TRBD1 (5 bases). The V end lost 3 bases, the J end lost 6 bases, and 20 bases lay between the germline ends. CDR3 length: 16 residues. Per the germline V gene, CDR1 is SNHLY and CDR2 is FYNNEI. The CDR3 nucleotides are TGTGCCAGCAGTGAGGTATTGGACACTCGCAGGAATGGCTACACCTTC. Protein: CASSEVLDTRRNGYTF.

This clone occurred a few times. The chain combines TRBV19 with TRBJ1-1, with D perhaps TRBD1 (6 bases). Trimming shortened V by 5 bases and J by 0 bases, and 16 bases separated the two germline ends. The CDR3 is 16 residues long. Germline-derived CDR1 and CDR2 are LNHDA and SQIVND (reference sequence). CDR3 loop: CASSVDRNSMNTEAFF. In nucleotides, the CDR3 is TGTGCCAGTAGTGTTGACAGGAATTCCATGAACACTGAAGCTTTCTTT.

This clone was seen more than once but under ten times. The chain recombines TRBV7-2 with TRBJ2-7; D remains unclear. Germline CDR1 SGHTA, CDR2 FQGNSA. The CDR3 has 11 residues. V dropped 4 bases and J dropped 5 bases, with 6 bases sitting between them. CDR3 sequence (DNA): TGTGCCAGCAGCTCCCCGGACGAGCAGTACTTC. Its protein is CASSSPDEQYF.

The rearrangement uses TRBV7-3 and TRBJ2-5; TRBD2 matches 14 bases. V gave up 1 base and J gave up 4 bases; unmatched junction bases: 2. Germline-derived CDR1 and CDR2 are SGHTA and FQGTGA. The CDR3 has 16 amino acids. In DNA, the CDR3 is TGTGCCAGCAGCTTAAAGGGACTAGCGGGGGTAGAGACCCAGTACTTC. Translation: CASSLKGLAGVETQYF.

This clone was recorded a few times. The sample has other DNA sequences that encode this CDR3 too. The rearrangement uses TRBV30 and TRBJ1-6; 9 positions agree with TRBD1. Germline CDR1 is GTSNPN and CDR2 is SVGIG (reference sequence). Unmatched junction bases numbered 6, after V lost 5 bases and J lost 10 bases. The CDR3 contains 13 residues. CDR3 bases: TGTGCCTGGGGGGACAGGGCAAACTCACCCCTCCACTTT. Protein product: CAWGDRANSPLHF.

The CDR3 sequence is CASSRQVGNQPQHF. CDR3 bases: TGTGCCAGCAGTCGACAGGTCGGCAATCAGCCCCAGCATTTT. The chain has TRBV28 and TRBJ1-5; a weak D match, TRBD1 (6 bases). This CDR3 has 14 amino acids. CDR1 MDHEN and CDR2 SYDVKM come from the germline V gene. Trimming removed 5 bases at V and 2 bases at J, with 10 bases between.

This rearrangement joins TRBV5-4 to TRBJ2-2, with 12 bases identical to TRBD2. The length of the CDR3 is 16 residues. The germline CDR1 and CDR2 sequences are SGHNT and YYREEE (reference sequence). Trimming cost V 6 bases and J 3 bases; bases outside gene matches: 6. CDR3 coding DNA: TGTGCCAGCACCTCCCGACTAGCGGGGGACACCGGGGAGCTGTTTTTT. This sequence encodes CASTSRLAGDTGELFF.

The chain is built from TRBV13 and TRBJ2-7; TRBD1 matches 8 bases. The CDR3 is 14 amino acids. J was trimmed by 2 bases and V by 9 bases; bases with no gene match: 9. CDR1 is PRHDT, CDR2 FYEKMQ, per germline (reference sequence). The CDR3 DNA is TGTGCCAGTTCTTTCGGGACAGGTGCCTACGAGCAGTACTTC. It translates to CASSFGTGAYEQYF.

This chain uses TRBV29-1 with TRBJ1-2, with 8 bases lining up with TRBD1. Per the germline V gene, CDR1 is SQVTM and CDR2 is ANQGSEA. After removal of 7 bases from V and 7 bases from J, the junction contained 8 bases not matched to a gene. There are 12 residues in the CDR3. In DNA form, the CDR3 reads TGCAGCGCCGCAACAGGGGGTGGTGGCTACACCTTC. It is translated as CSAATGGGGYTF.

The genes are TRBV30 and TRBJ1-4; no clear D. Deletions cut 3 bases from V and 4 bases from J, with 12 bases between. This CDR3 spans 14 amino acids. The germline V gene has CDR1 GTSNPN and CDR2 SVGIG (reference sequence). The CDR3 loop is CAWSAGVFNEKLFF. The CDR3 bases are TGTGCCTGGAGCGCCGGGGTCTTTAATGAAAAACTGTTTTTT.

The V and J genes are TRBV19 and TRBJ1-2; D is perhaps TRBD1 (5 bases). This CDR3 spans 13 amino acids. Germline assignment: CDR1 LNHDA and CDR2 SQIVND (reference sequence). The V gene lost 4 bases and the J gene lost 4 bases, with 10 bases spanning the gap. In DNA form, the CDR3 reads TGTGCCAGTAGTAAAAGACAGTTCTATGGCTACACCTTC. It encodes CASSKRQFYGYTF.

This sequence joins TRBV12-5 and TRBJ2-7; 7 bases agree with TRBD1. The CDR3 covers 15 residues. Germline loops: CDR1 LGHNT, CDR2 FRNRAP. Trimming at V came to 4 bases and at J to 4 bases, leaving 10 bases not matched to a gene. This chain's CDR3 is CASGWFGTEGYEQYF. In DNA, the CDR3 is TGTGCTAGTGGTTGGTTCGGGACAGAGGGTTACGAGCAGTACTTC.

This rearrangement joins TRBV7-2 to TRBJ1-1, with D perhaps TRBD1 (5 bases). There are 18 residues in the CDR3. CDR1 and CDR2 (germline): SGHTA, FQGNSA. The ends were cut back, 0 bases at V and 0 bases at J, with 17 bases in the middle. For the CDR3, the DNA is TGTGCCAGCAGCTTAGCGAAGGGGCAGGGCCCTATGAACACTGAAGCTTTCTTT. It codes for CASSLAKGQGPMNTEAFF.

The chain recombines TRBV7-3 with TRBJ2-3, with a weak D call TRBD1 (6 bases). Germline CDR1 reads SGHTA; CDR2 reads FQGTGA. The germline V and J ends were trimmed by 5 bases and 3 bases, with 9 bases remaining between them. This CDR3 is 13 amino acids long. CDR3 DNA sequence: TGTGCCAGCAGCATTCAGGGGACAGATACGCAGTATTTT. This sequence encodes CASSIQGTDTQYF.